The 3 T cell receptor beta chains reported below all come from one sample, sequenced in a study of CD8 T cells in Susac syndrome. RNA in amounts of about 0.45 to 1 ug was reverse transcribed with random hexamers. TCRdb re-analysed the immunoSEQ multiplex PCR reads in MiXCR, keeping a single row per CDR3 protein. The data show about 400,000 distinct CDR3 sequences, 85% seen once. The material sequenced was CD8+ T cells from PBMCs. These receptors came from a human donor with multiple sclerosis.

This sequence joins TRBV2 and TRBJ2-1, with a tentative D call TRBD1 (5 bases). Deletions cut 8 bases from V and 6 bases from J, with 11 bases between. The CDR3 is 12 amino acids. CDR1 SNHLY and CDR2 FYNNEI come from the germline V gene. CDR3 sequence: CASEPGANEQFF. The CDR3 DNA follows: TGTGCCAGCGAGCCTGGGGCCAATGAGCAGTTCTTC.

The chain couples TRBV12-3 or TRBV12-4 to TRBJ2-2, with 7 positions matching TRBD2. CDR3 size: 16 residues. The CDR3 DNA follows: TGTGGCACCCACGGGGCGGGGGTTATAGACACCGGGGAGCTGTTTTTT. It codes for CGTHGAGVIDTGELFF.

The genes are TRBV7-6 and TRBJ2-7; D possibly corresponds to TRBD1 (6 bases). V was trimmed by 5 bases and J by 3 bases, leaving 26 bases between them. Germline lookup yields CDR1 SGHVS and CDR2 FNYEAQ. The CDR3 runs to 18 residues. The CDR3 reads CASSPLTSTGPKYYEQYF. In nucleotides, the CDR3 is TGTGCCAGCAGCCCACTCACCTCGACAGGCCCCAAATACTACGAGCAGTACTTC.